A single sample is the source of the 30 T cell receptor beta chains below, sequenced in a study of radiotherapy plus CTLA-4 blockade in lung cancer. Profiled with immunoSEQ multiplex PCR; TCRdb holds only in-frame clones, not every one. The sample includes about 56,000 clones, approximately 80% of them seen just once. The sequencing used peripheral blood, collected from a patient treated with radiotherapy plus ipilimumab. These receptors were taken from a human donor with non-small cell lung cancer who had a complete response to radiotherapy plus ipilimumab.

In DNA, the CDR3 is TGTGCCAGCAGCACGGGGACTTACAATGAGCAGTTCTTC. Protein sequence: CASSTGTYNEQFF. The V call is TRBV7-2, the J call TRBJ2-1, with a tentative D call TRBD2 (6 bases). The CDR3 contains 13 residues. V was shortened by 5 bases and J by 4 bases, with 9 bases between the two germline ends. Germline CDR1 is SGHTA and CDR2 is FQGNSA.

CDR3 coding DNA: TGCGCCAGCAGCCAGCAATTCGGGGGGACAGGGGGGGACACCGGGGAGCTGTTTTTT. Amino acids: CASSQQFGGTGGDTGELFF. The chain carries TRBV4-1 and TRBJ2-2, with 11 bases identical to TRBD1. CDR1 is MGHRA and CDR2 is YSYEKL in the germline V gene. The CDR3 has 19 amino acids. V shed 3 bases, J shed 3 bases, and the junction held 12 bases outside the gene matches.

The chain is built from TRBV19 and TRBJ1-4, with 10 bases lining up with TRBD1. Germline loops: CDR1 LNHDA, CDR2 SQIVND (reference sequence). CDR3 size: 17 residues. Unmatched junction bases numbered 12, after V lost 4 bases and J lost 7 bases. CDR3 residues: CASSRRQGAERSEKLFF. For the CDR3, the DNA is TGTGCCAGTAGTAGGCGACAGGGGGCAGAGAGGAGTGAAAAACTGTTTTTT.

For the CDR3, the DNA is TGTGCCAGCAGCTTGGATCAGAGGATAGAGACCCAGTACTTC. Residues: CASSLDQRIETQYF. The rearrangement uses TRBV5-6 and TRBJ2-5; D ambiguous. Germline V gives CDR1 SGHDT, CDR2 YYEEEE. This CDR3 region has 14 residues. Trimming removed 0 bases at V and 4 bases at J, with 10 bases between.

The rearrangement joins TRBV4-1 to TRBJ1-4; D is undetermined. Per germline, CDR1 MGHRA and CDR2 YSYEKL. Trimming shortened V by 1 base and J by 6 bases, and 15 bases separated the two germline ends. The CDR3 loop spans 16 amino acids. DNA of the CDR3: TGCGCCAGCAGCCAAGTAATACGAGGGCTTGATGAAAAACTGTTTTTT. This codes for CASSQVIRGLDEKLFF.

The chain is built from TRBV9 and TRBJ2-3, with TRBD2 identical over 9 bases. Germline CDR1 SGDLS, CDR2 YYNGEE. The trim removed 3 bases at V and 2 bases at J, leaving 10 bases unmatched. The CDR3 extends over 17 amino acids. The CDR3 is CASSARAGGEHTDTQYF. CDR3 nucleotide sequence: TGTGCCAGCAGCGCCCGCGCGGGGGGGGAGCACACAGATACGCAGTATTTT.

The chain joins TRBV5-6 to TRBJ2-1; 10 bases fit TRBD1. Trimming took 3 bases from V and 4 from J; bases not matched to a gene: 10. CDR1 is SGHDT, CDR2 YYEEEE, per germline. This CDR3 is 17 amino acids long. The CDR3 here is CASSSDLRTGGYNEQFF. For the CDR3, the DNA is TGTGCCAGCAGCTCGGACCTTCGGACAGGGGGTTACAATGAGCAGTTCTTC. Combining the CDR3 with reference TRBV5-6 and TRBJ2-1 gives the whole variable domain DAGVTQSPTHLIKTRGQQVTLRCSPKSGHDTVSWYQQALGQGPQFIFQYYEEEERQRGNFPDRFSGHQFPNYSSELNVNALLLGDSALYLCASSSDLRTGGYNEQFFGPGTRLTVL.

V and J are TRBV4-3 and TRBJ2-7, with 9 nucleotides matching TRBD2. Germline CDR1 is LGHNA and CDR2 is YSLEER. Trimming at V came to 4 bases and at J to 5 bases, leaving 6 bases not matched to a gene. CDR3 size: 14 residues. The CDR3 DNA reads TGCGCCAGCAGCCGGGGACTAGCTCCCCACGAGCAGTACTTC. Protein sequence: CASSRGLAPHEQYF.

This clone was seen once. The chain uses TRBV19 and TRBJ2-3; 9 bases agree with TRBD1. Germline V lookup: CDR1 LNHDA, CDR2 SQIVND (reference sequence). J lost 1 base, V lost 6 bases, and 11 bases had no gene match. This CDR3 spans 17 amino acids. The CDR3 DNA reads as TGTGCCAGTAGCACCCCGGACAGGGGAAGACGCACAGATACGCAGTATTTT. Translated: CASSTPDRGRRTDTQYF.

This chain links TRBV19 with TRBJ2-1; 13 bases are a match to TRBD2. Germline lookup yields CDR1 LNHDA and CDR2 SQIVND (reference sequence). The CDR3 consists of 18 residues. With V trimmed by 0 bases and J by 4 bases, 6 bases remained unmatched. This CDR3 reads CASSIDTGTSGVYNEQFF. The DNA of the CDR3 is TGTGCCAGTAGTATAGATACGGGGACTAGCGGGGTATACAATGAGCAGTTCTTC.

This chain links TRBV5-1 with TRBJ2-3; 7 bases agree with TRBD2. Germline-derived CDR1 and CDR2 are SGHRS and YFSETQ. J gave up 0 bases and V 2 bases, and 6 bases lay outside the gene matches. This CDR3 comprises 16 residues. CDR3 sequence (DNA): TGCGCCAGCAGCTTTGAGGGAGGGCCGAGCACAGATACGCAGTATTTT. Translation gives CASSFEGGPSTDTQYF.

The rearrangement links TRBV4-1 to TRBJ1-1, with TRBD1 matching over 7 bases. The CDR3 has 17 amino acids. With V trimmed by 1 base and J by 1 base, 9 bases remained unmatched. The V gene's germline CDR1 is MGHRA and CDR2 YSYEKL. The CDR3 DNA sequence: TGCGCCAGCAGCCAAGGACAGGGTGGGATCACGAACACTGAAGCTTTCTTT. This translates into CASSQGQGGITNTEAFF.

This chain uses TRBV30 with TRBJ1-5, with D unclear. Germline-derived CDR1 and CDR2 are GTSNPN and SVGIG (reference sequence). The CDR3 extends over 13 amino acids. V was clipped by 1 base and J by 1 base, with 5 bases between them. Here the CDR3 reads CAWSGKSNQPQHF. Written as DNA, the CDR3 is TGTGCCTGGAGTGGTAAAAGCAATCAGCCCCAGCATTTT.

The V and J genes are TRBV10-3 and TRBJ2-3; a weak D match, TRBD2 (6 bases). Germline lookup yields CDR1 ENHRY and CDR2 SYGVKD. V lost 2 bases, J lost 6 bases, and 12 bases lay in between. This CDR3 region has 14 residues. The CDR3 region is CAISERTIKDTQYF. In DNA, the CDR3 is TGTGCCATCAGTGAGAGGACTATAAAGGATACGCAGTATTTT.

V is TRBV4-1 and J is TRBJ1-1; 7 positions agree with TRBD1. CDR1 and CDR2 from the germline V gene are MGHRA and YSYEKL. This CDR3 is built from 14 residues. V lost 2 bases and J lost 1; bases outside the gene matches: 1. As DNA, the CDR3 is TGCGCCAGCAGCCAACGACAGGGGAACACTGAAGCTTTCTTT. It yields the protein CASSQRQGNTEAFF.

This sequence joins TRBV18 and TRBJ2-7; 7 positions match TRBD2. The V segment lost 6 bases and the J segment 4 bases; nucleotides outside the gene matches: 12. Germline assignment: CDR1 KGHSH and CDR2 LQKENI. The CDR3 loop spans 15 amino acids. CDR3 residues: CASSQAGHPTYEQYV. In DNA, the CDR3 is TGTGCCAGCTCCCAAGCGGGGCACCCCACTTACGAGCAGTACGTC.

The chain combines TRBV11-3 with TRBJ2-3; tentatively, D is TRBD2 (6 bases). V was clipped by 1 base and J by 14 bases, with 13 bases between them. The CDR3 extends over 12 amino acids. Germline CDR1 and CDR2: SGHNT and YENEEA. CDR3 protein: CASSLVAGMVYF. CDR3 DNA sequence: TGTGCCAGCAGCTTAGTTGCGGGGATGGTGTATTTT.

In DNA form, the CDR3 reads TGTGCCAGCAGCTCAGGACAGAGCCGACGGGAGACCCAGTACTTC. Translating gives CASSSGQSRRETQYF. V gene TRBV5-4 combines with J gene TRBJ2-5; D is perhaps TRBD1 (6 bases). The V and J ends lost 3 bases and 5 bases respectively, with 17 bases between them. This CDR3 is built from 15 residues. Germline CDR1 and CDR2: SGHNT and YYREEE (reference sequence).

The genes are TRBV7-6 and TRBJ2-1; D is undetermined. CDR1 and CDR2 from the germline V gene are SGHVS and FNYEAQ. This CDR3 contains 13 residues. V dropped 3 bases and J dropped 14 bases, with 17 bases sitting between them. Here the CDR3 reads CASSLPTDLEKFF. The CDR3 DNA is TGTGCCAGCAGCTTGCCTACCGACCTAGAGAAGTTCTTC.

A remark on this clone: The junction departs from the called germline gene at one end, perhaps through a read error. V is TRBV18 and J is TRBJ1-1; 8 nucleotides match TRBD1. The CDR3 has 13 amino acids. Germline CDR1 reads KGHSH; CDR2 reads LQKENI. CDR3 in amino acids: CASSPWTGRKAFF. CDR3 in DNA: TGTGCCAGTTCACCATGGACAGGGAGGAAAGCTTTCTTT.

The genes are TRBV5-1 and TRBJ1-2, with 10 bases identical to TRBD1. The V and J ends lost 0 bases and 3 bases, in that order; junction bases with no gene match: 2. The CDR3 contains 15 residues. CDR1 and CDR2 from the germline V gene are SGHRS and YFSETQ. In DNA, the CDR3 is TGCGCCAGCAGCTTGGCCGGACAGGGGGACTATGGCTACACCTTC. This translates into CASSLAGQGDYGYTF.

This clone has only a few counts. The chain employs TRBV9 and TRBJ1-3; possible D gene TRBD1, 6 bases. Per germline, CDR1 SGDLS and CDR2 YYNGEE. The CDR3 runs 14 residues. V gave up 0 bases and J gave up 2 bases, with 6 bases separating them. The CDR3 coding sequence is TGTGCCAGCAGCGTAGAGGGGGCTGGAAACACCATATATTTT. Its translation: CASSVEGAGNTIYF.

The chain joins TRBV21-1 to TRBJ1-4; TRBD1 was called by the table and not checked on the DNA. TRBV21-1 constitutes a pseudogene. The CDR3 loop spans 19 amino acids. CDR3 coding DNA: TGTGCCAGCAGCAACGGCAGGGGGCGGTCAGGATCCCGAAATGAAAAACTGTTTTTT. Translated, it gives CASSNGRGRSGSRNEKLFF.

The chain has TRBV27 and TRBJ1-6; D call uncertain. CDR1 and CDR2 from the germline V gene are MNHEY and SMNVEV (reference sequence). V gave up 3 bases and J gave up 14 bases, with 14 bases separating them. The CDR3 is 13 amino acids. The chain's CDR3 is CASSFGSFGTLHF. The DNA for the CDR3 is TGTGCCAGCAGTTTCGGGAGCTTCGGAACCCTCCACTTT.

The chain carries TRBV6-5 and TRBJ2-2, with D tentatively TRBD1 (6 bases). V lost 6 bases and J 6 bases, leaving 14 bases between the germline ends. Germline V gene sequence: CDR1 MNHEY, CDR2 SVGAGI. The CDR3 has 14 residues. In nucleotides, the CDR3 is TGTGCCAGCAGGGACCTCGAGGGGGCCGGGGAGCTGTTTTTT. It translates to CASRDLEGAGELFF.

This chain links TRBV19 with TRBJ2-1, with a tentative D call TRBD1 (6 bases). The germline V gene has CDR1 LNHDA and CDR2 SQIVND (reference sequence). V lost 7 bases to trimming and J lost 9 bases, with 16 bases between them. The CDR3 has 13 amino acids. CDR3 residues: CASMLQGRFEQFF. The CDR3 nucleotides read TGTGCCAGTATGCTACAGGGAAGGTTTGAGCAGTTCTTC.

The chain carries TRBV4-3 and TRBJ2-3; no clear D gene. The CDR3 loop spans 16 amino acids. Trimming stripped 0 bases from V and 2 bases from J, with 12 bases between. Per germline, CDR1 LGHNA and CDR2 YSLEER. DNA of the CDR3: TGCGCCAGCAGCCAAGAGGGTAGCCTTTCCACAGATACGCAGTATTTT. Encoded protein: CASSQEGSLSTDTQYF.

The rearrangement uses TRBV2 and TRBJ1-3; weak D call: TRBD1 (5 bases). V dropped 9 bases and J dropped 3 bases, with 15 bases sitting between them. Germline values: CDR1 SNHLY, CDR2 FYNNEI. This CDR3 is built from 14 residues. CDR3 loop: CASHKGPDGNTIYF. The CDR3 nucleotides read TGTGCCAGTCATAAGGGGCCGGATGGAAACACCATATATTTT.

The CDR3 here is CASSAPGLAGDATQYF. Here the CDR3 DNA reads TGTGCCAGCAGCGCACCGGGACTAGCGGGGGACGCGACCCAGTACTTC. V usage is TRBV28 and J usage is TRBJ2-5; 14 nucleotides align to TRBD2. The germline V gene encodes CDR1 MDHEN and CDR2 SYDVKM. This CDR3 region has 16 residues. J was trimmed by 7 bases and V by 6 bases; bases with no gene match: 10.

This clone is a singleton in its sample. The chain employs TRBV7-2 and TRBJ2-1; possible D gene TRBD2, 5 bases. The ends were cut back, 0 bases at V and 1 base at J, with 10 bases in the middle. The CDR3 consists of 16 residues. Germline V CDR1 and CDR2: SGHTA, FQGNSA. DNA for the CDR3: TGTGCCAGCAGCTTAGCATTTCGGGGTTCCTACAATGAGCAGTTCTTC. Protein sequence: CASSLAFRGSYNEQFF.